This TCR beta chain was identified during a study of T cell responses to AZD1222 COVID-19 vaccine. In the study overall: Second-dose intervals of approximately 4 or approximately 12 weeks were pooled. Study-level points and caveats: The donor cohort was predominantly white British with a female majority, and clonal diversity may have been underestimated. Spike-specific TCR breadth and depth rose after two AZD1222 doses. Only a handful of AZD1222 recipients, about six in all, had baseline seropositivity.

On this clone itself: The antigen is not known.

Measured with immunoSEQ multiplex PCR; TCRdb has only the in-frame clones, and not every one. The table lists roughly 100,000 clones, 89% of them singletons. V was pared by 2 bases and J by 6 bases, with 17 bases between. Germline lookup yields CDR1 SGHRS and CDR2 YFSETQ. This CDR3 has 16 residues. Sequencing was performed on peripheral blood, taken on day 0 of AZD1222 vaccination. The chain has TRBV5-1 and TRBJ1-4; D may be TRBD1 (5 bases). This sequence originates from an adult in good health. The CDR3 nucleotides are TGCGCCAGCAGCTTTGGCCCCGCAGGGACCTATGAAAAACTGTTTTTT. The encoded protein is CASSFGPAGTYEKLFF.